The 23 T cell receptor beta chains below were found in one sample sequenced in a study of T cell changes during pregnancy in multiple sclerosis. Some clones are missing from TCRdb's copy, which holds only in-frame ones; the method was immunoSEQ multiplex PCR. The table has tens of thousands of clones, about 89% seen once. The sequences come from peripheral blood, collected in the first trimester of pregnancy. These receptors all stem from a female donor with multiple sclerosis, enrolled in a pregnancy study.

The V gene is TRBV10-2, the J gene TRBJ2-4; TRBD2 matches 7 bases. V dropped 4 bases and J dropped 8; count of bases not matched to a gene: 2. The CDR3 runs to 12 residues. CDR1 is WSHSY, CDR2 SAAADI, per germline. Here the CDR3 DNA reads TGCGCCAGCAGTGGGGCGGGGGACATTCAGTACTTC. This encodes CASSGAGDIQYF.

V and J are TRBV7-3 and TRBJ1-6; D might be TRBD1 (6 bases). Per germline, CDR1 SGHTA and CDR2 FQGTGA. This CDR3 has 13 residues. V dropped 4 bases and J dropped 7 bases, with 8 bases sitting between them. The CDR3 spells CASSSGQNSPLHF. The CDR3 nucleotides are TGTGCCAGCAGCTCAGGACAGAATTCACCCCTCCACTTT.

J is TRBJ1-6 and V is TRBV19; 10 positions match TRBD1. This CDR3 comprises 16 residues. Looked up from germline, CDR1 is LNHDA and CDR2 is SQIVND (reference sequence). V gave up 6 bases and J gave up 5 bases; unmatched junction bases: 7. Here the CDR3 reads CASRGQGGSDNSPLHF. For the CDR3, the DNA is TGTGCCAGTAGAGGACAGGGGGGTTCGGATAATTCACCCCTCCACTTT.

This rearrangement joins TRBV5-4 to TRBJ1-5, with 7 bases matching TRBD1. Trimming removed 4 bases from V and 4 bases from J; junction bases left unmatched: 8. CDR1 and CDR2 from the germline V gene are SGHNT and YYREEE (reference sequence). The CDR3 sequence is 15 residues long. The CDR3 DNA reads TGTGCCAGCAGCGTAACAGGGGATCGGAATCAGCCCCAGCATTTT. Protein sequence: CASSVTGDRNQPQHF.

The CDR3 DNA reads TGTGCCAGCAGTTACGGGGGACTTAGCTCCTACAATGAGCAGTTCTTC. As protein: CASSYGGLSSYNEQFF. The chain is built from TRBV6-6 and TRBJ2-1; tentatively, D is TRBD2 (6 bases). The germline V gene has CDR1 MNHNY and CDR2 SVGAGI (reference sequence). There are 16 residues in the CDR3. Trimming pared 2 bases from V and 0 bases from J, leaving 11 bases between.

V usage is TRBV11-3 and J usage is TRBJ2-2; 7 nucleotides agree with TRBD1. Looked up from germline, CDR1 is SGHNT and CDR2 is YENEEA. This CDR3 region has 15 residues. V shed 1 base and J 6 bases; nucleotides not matched to a gene: 5. CDR3 protein: CASSLGQGAAGELFF. For the CDR3, the DNA is TGTGCCAGCAGCTTAGGACAGGGAGCCGCCGGGGAGCTGTTTTTT.

The V call is TRBV7-9, the J call TRBJ2-3; 14 bases align to TRBD2. The germline gives CDR1 SEHNR, CDR2 FQNEAQ (reference sequence). The CDR3 runs to 15 residues. The V and J ends lost 5 bases and 6 bases, in that order; junction bases with no gene match: 4. DNA of the CDR3: TGTGCCAGCAGCCCGGGACTAGCGGGAGTGGATACGCAGTATTTT. This gives the protein CASSPGLAGVDTQYF.

The rearrangement uses TRBV29-1 and TRBJ1-2, with D hard to call. Germline CDR1 is SQVTM and CDR2 is ANQGSEA. V shed 3 bases and J shed 4 bases, with 9 bases lying between them. The CDR3 extends over 12 amino acids. CDR3 in DNA: TGCAGCGTTGAGAGGTCCGTCTATGGCTACACCTTC. Protein sequence: CSVERSVYGYTF.

V and J are TRBV5-4 and TRBJ1-5; 9 bases map to TRBD1. The CDR3 consists of 16 residues. Germline CDR1 reads SGHNT; CDR2 reads YYREEE (reference sequence). Trimming cost V 0 bases and J 6 bases; bases outside gene matches: 7. CDR3 residues: CASSLDRGRGGQPQHF. The CDR3 DNA follows: TGTGCCAGCAGCTTGGACAGGGGGCGGGGTGGTCAGCCCCAGCATTTT.

V and J are TRBV28 and TRBJ2-7; D is perhaps TRBD1 (5 bases). Trimming pared 6 bases from V and 6 bases from J, leaving 12 bases between. The length of the CDR3 is 12 residues. Germline values: CDR1 MDHEN, CDR2 SYDVKM. The CDR3 reads CASSPLQGEQYF. In nucleotides, the CDR3 is TGTGCCAGCAGCCCACTGCAGGGCGAGCAGTACTTC. Full variable domain (rest looked up from reference TRBV28 and TRBJ2-7): DVKVTQSSRYLVKRTGEKVFLECVQDMDHENMFWYRQDPGLGLRLIYFSYDVKMKEKGDIPEGYSVSREKKERFSLILESASTNQTSMYLCASSPLQGEQYFGPGTRLTVT.

The chain employs TRBV5-1 and TRBJ2-1; 10 positions match TRBD2. Unmatched junction bases numbered 10, after V lost 0 bases and J lost 7 bases. This CDR3 has 17 residues. Germline CDR1 is SGHRS and CDR2 is YFSETQ. CDR3 sequence reads: CASSLAGAAGGQNEQFF. The CDR3 bases are TGCGCCAGCAGCTTGGCCGGGGCAGCGGGGGGGCAGAATGAGCAGTTCTTC.

This clone has only a few counts. This rearrangement joins TRBV7-2 to TRBJ2-1; possible D gene TRBD2, 6 bases. Trimming left V 1 base short and J 1 base short, with 8 bases between. Germline V gives CDR1 SGHTA, CDR2 FQGNSA. The CDR3 spans 15 residues. CDR3 DNA sequence: TGTGCCAGCAGCTTAGAGGGAGGATCCTACAATGAGCAGTTCTTC. This gives the protein CASSLEGGSYNEQFF.

This chain links TRBV5-1 with TRBJ1-4; weak D call: TRBD1 (6 bases). CDR1 is SGHRS, CDR2 YFSETQ, per germline. The length of the CDR3 is 14 residues. V dropped 3 bases and J dropped 8 bases, with 14 bases sitting between them. The CDR3 here is CASSSGRGAEKLFF. The DNA for the CDR3 is TGCGCCAGCAGCTCAGGGAGGGGGGCCGAAAAACTGTTTTTT.

The chain joins TRBV4-2 to TRBJ2-2, with 13 bases that match TRBD2. J lost 5 bases, V lost 5 bases, and 14 bases had no gene match. Per germline, CDR1 LGHNA and CDR2 YNFKEQ. The length of the CDR3 is 19 residues. The DNA of the CDR3 is TGTGCCAGCAGCAGGGACCGCTTAGTGACTAGCGGGGGGACCGGGGAGCTGTTTTTT. Its protein is CASSRDRLVTSGGTGELFF.

The chain is built from TRBV27 and TRBJ2-5; D remains ambiguous. CDR3 length: 13 amino acids. Germline V gene data show CDR1 as MNHEY and CDR2 as SMNVEV (reference sequence). V dropped 2 bases and J dropped 1 base, with 5 bases sitting between them. As DNA, the CDR3 is TGTGCCAGCAGTTTAGCGGCCCAAGAGACCCAGTACTTC. It codes for CASSLAAQETQYF.

This chain uses TRBV29-1 with TRBJ2-1; D is uncertain. Germline values: CDR1 SQVTM, CDR2 ANQGSEA. V lost 1 base, J lost 2 bases, and 15 bases lay in between. This CDR3 is built from 16 residues. The CDR3 reads CSVEGSGDTPYNEQFF. Here the CDR3 DNA reads TGCAGCGTTGAAGGGTCAGGTGACACCCCCTACAATGAGCAGTTCTTC.

The chain recombines TRBV5-1 with TRBJ2-3; 13 nucleotides match TRBD2. The ends lost 4 bases at V and 7 bases at J; junction bases unmatched: 15. Germline lookup yields CDR1 SGHRS and CDR2 YFSETQ. The CDR3 spans 18 residues. The chain's CDR3 is CASSLQVRTSGGPYTQYF. CDR3 nucleotides: TGCGCCAGCAGCCTACAAGTCCGGACTAGCGGGGGTCCGTATACGCAGTATTTT.

The chain links TRBV9 to TRBJ2-5; D is perhaps TRBD1 (5 bases). V was clipped by 3 bases and J by 4 bases, with 16 bases between them. CDR1 and CDR2 from the germline V gene are SGDLS and YYNGEE. CDR3 length: 15 amino acids. DNA for the CDR3: TGTGCCAGCAGCGCCACCCCGAAAAGGGGAGAGACCCAGTACTTC. Encoded protein: CASSATPKRGETQYF.

As concerns this clone: At one end, the junction sequence differs from germline, possibly due to a read error. V is TRBV19 and J is TRBJ1-1; tentatively, D is TRBD1 (6 bases). Germline lookup yields CDR1 LNHDA and CDR2 SQIVND (reference sequence). There are 14 residues in the CDR3. The CDR3 DNA sequence: TGTGCCTGTAGGGACACTGACCTGAACACTGAAGCTTTCTTT. It codes for CACRDTDLNTEAFF.

This chain links TRBV6-5 with TRBJ2-7; the D gene is possibly TRBD1 (5 bases). The germline CDR1 and CDR2 sequences are MNHEY and SVGAGI. This CDR3 comprises 15 residues. Trimming shortened V by 2 bases and J by 3 bases, and 14 bases separated the two germline ends. DNA for the CDR3: TGTGCCAGCAGTTACCGGCCAGGGTCAGACTACGAGCAGTACTTC. Translating it yields CASSYRPGSDYEQYF.

This chain uses TRBV6-1 with TRBJ2-1, with 10 bases matching TRBD2. This CDR3 is 17 amino acids long. Germline CDR1 and CDR2: MNHNS and SASEGT. Trimming removed 4 bases from V and 5 bases from J; junction bases left unmatched: 11. The CDR3 region is CASSVGAGGPGDNEQFF. CDR3 bases: TGTGCCAGCAGTGTAGGAGCGGGAGGGCCCGGGGACAATGAGCAGTTCTTC.

The count of this clone is one. The chain couples TRBV18 to TRBJ1-3; D call uncertain. V lost 6 bases and J 2 bases, leaving 14 bases between the germline ends. Per the germline V gene, CDR1 is KGHSH and CDR2 is LQKENI. The CDR3 consists of 15 residues. The CDR3 DNA sequence: TGTGCCAGCTCGGAGAGGATGAGCACTGGAAACACCATATATTTT. Translating gives CASSERMSTGNTIYF.

V gene TRBV11-2 combines with J gene TRBJ2-5; 11 bases are a match to TRBD2. CDR3 length: 17 amino acids. Germline CDR1 SGHAT, CDR2 FQNNGV. J gave up 2 bases and V 5 bases, and 10 bases lay outside the gene matches. The CDR3 here is CASSHGTSGVIQETQYF. CDR3 nucleotides: TGTGCCAGCAGCCATGGGACTAGCGGAGTGATACAAGAGACCCAGTACTTC.